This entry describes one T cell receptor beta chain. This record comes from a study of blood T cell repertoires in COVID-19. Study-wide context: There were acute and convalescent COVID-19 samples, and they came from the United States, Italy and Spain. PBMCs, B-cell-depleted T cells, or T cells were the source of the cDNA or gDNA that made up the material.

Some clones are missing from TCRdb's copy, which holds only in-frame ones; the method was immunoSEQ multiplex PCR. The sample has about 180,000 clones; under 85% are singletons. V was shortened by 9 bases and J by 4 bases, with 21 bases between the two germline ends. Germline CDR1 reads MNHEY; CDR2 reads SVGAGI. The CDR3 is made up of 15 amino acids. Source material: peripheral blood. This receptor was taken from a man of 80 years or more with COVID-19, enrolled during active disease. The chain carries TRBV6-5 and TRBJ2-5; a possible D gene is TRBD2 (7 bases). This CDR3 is CASRGGAGLSETQYF. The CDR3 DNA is TGTGCCAGTCGTGGGGGGGCGGGGTTATCAGAGACCCAGTACTTC.